The next 18 T cell receptor beta chains were all read from a single sample in a study of PD-1 blockade in classical Hodgkin lymphoma. This table comes from immunoSEQ multiplex PCR, and its TCRdb copy is limited to in-frame clones, with some not included. Counted here are 20,000 to 30,000 clones, about 90% occurring once; the ten biggest clones make up about 0.5%. Time point defined: newly diagnosed, previously untreated cHL patient sample. Thawed PBMCs underwent magnetic negative selection to yield purified CD4+ T cells. The sample consisted of CD4+ T cells from blood. Receptor source: a human donor with classical Hodgkin lymphoma.

The chain employs TRBV11-2 and TRBJ1-1; D remains unclear. Germline CDR1 is SGHAT and CDR2 is FQNNGV. Deletions cut 0 bases from V and 2 bases from J, with 4 bases between. The CDR3 length is 13 residues. The CDR3 DNA reads as TGTGCCAGCAGCTTAGACACTAACACTGAAGCTTTCTTT. Protein sequence: CASSLDTNTEAFF.

The J gene is TRBJ1-6, the V gene TRBV19, with 8 bases lining up with TRBD1. Germline V gives CDR1 LNHDA, CDR2 SQIVND (reference sequence). The V gene end was trimmed by 2 bases and the J gene end by 7 bases; junction bases not matched to a gene: 4. The CDR3 is 15 residues long. CDR3 residues: CASSILDRDNSPLHF. The CDR3 region has the DNA TGTGCCAGTAGTATACTGGACAGGGACAATTCACCCCTCCACTTT. Full variable domain (outside the CDR3, taken from reference TRBV19 and TRBJ1-6): DGGITQSPKYLFRKEGQNVTLSCEQNLNHDAMYWYRQDPGQGLRLIYYSQIVNDFQKGDIAEGYSVSREKKESFPLTVTSAQKNPTAFYLCASSILDRDNSPLHFGNGTRLTVT.

The rearrangement uses TRBV28 and TRBJ1-2; tentative D call: TRBD1 (5 bases). Germline V gene sequence: CDR1 MDHEN, CDR2 SYDVKM. V lost 5 bases, J lost 5 bases, and 21 bases lay in between. The CDR3 has 16 amino acids. The CDR3 bases are TGTGCCAGCAGTCCGGCCGGGTCGCACAGGATTTATGGCTACACCTTC. Protein sequence: CASSPAGSHRIYGYTF.

The chain employs TRBV20-1 and TRBJ1-2, with TRBD1 as a possible D gene (5 bases). This CDR3 is built from 11 residues. The germline V gene has CDR1 DFQATT and CDR2 SNEGSKA (reference sequence). V shed 3 bases and J shed 5 bases, with 7 bases lying between them. The CDR3 region has the DNA TGCAGTGCTAGCGGGGGTTATGGCTACACCTTC. This encodes CSASGGYGYTF.

The chain couples TRBV5-1 to TRBJ2-3, with TRBD2 matching over 12 bases. The CDR3 runs to 17 residues. After removal of 4 bases from V and 2 bases from J, the junction contained 8 bases not matched to a gene. Germline assignment: CDR1 SGHRS and CDR2 YFSETQ. Written as DNA, the CDR3 is TGCGCCAGCAGCACACCTAGCGGGGGGGCAAACACAGATACGCAGTATTTT. This codes for CASSTPSGGANTDTQYF.

CDR3 nucleotides: TGTGCCAGCAGCCGACAGGGGGGAGGCCAAGAGACCCAGTACTTC. Residues: CASSRQGGGQETQYF. The rearrangement joins TRBV7-2 to TRBJ2-5, with TRBD1 matching over 9 bases. This CDR3 is 15 amino acids long. After removal of 5 bases from V and 1 base from J, the junction contained 5 bases not matched to a gene. The germline V gene has CDR1 SGHTA and CDR2 FQGNSA.

V and J are TRBV5-1 and TRBJ2-3; 8 positions agree with TRBD2. CDR1 and CDR2 from the germline V gene are SGHRS and YFSETQ. Trimming took 4 bases from V and 5 from J; bases not matched to a gene: 9. This CDR3 comprises 15 residues. The CDR3 DNA is TGCGCCAGCAGCCTGGGGACTAGTAGGTTAGATACGCAGTATTTT. It encodes CASSLGTSRLDTQYF.

V usage is TRBV9 and J usage is TRBJ1-3; 9 bases line up with TRBD1. This CDR3 has 15 amino acids. Germline assignment: CDR1 SGDLS and CDR2 YYNGEE. Losses at the gene ends were 3 bases for V and 6 bases for J; bases not matched to a gene: 7. Here the CDR3 DNA reads TGTGCCAGCAGCGGAACAGGGGGCATGGAAAACACCATATATTTT. Amino acid sequence: CASSGTGGMENTIYF.

The chain employs TRBV5-6 and TRBJ2-7; D assignment may be TRBD1 or TRBD2 (6 bases each). Trimming took 4 bases from V and 1 from J, leaving 12 bases between them. Germline V lookup: CDR1 SGHDT, CDR2 YYEEEE. The CDR3 loop spans 14 amino acids. The CDR3 sequence is CASSGGPESYEQYF. The CDR3, as DNA: TGTGCCAGCAGCGGGGGGCCAGAATCCTACGAGCAGTACTTC.

This sequence joins TRBV10-3 and TRBJ1-1; D gene unclear. Germline V gives CDR1 ENHRY, CDR2 SYGVKD. The CDR3 has 15 amino acids. Trimming removed 0 bases from V and 4 bases from J, with 12 bases in between. Here the CDR3 DNA reads TGTGCCATCAGTGAGTCGTGGCCTTTTCCCACTGAAGCTTTCTTT. This encodes CAISESWPFPTEAFF.

The chain carries TRBV7-2 and TRBJ1-1; the D is unclear. V was shortened by 5 bases and J by 6 bases, with 13 bases between the two germline ends. Per the germline V gene, CDR1 is SGHTA and CDR2 is FQGNSA. There are 13 residues in the CDR3. For the CDR3, the DNA is TGTGCCAGCAGCAAGGCTATTTTCGCTGAAGCTTTCTTT. This sequence encodes CASSKAIFAEAFF.

CDR3 bases: TGTGCCAGCAGTGGACTAACGGGGGGCCGGTACGAGCAGTACTTC. Translation: CASSGLTGGRYEQYF. V usage is TRBV6-5 and J usage is TRBJ2-7; D may be TRBD2 (7 bases). Germline V CDR1 and CDR2: MNHEY, SVGAGI. Trimming stripped 5 bases from V and 4 bases from J, with 18 bases between. The CDR3 has 15 residues.

The chain uses TRBV2 and TRBJ2-7, with 7 bases identical to TRBD1. The CDR3 is 14 residues long. The V and J ends lost 2 bases and 6 bases, in that order; junction bases with no gene match: 7. The V gene's germline CDR1 is SNHLY and CDR2 FYNNEI. This chain's CDR3 is CASSEPGQTSEQYF. CDR3 coding DNA: TGTGCCAGCAGTGAACCGGGACAGACGTCCGAGCAGTACTTC. Variable domain in full (rest from reference TRBV2 and TRBJ2-7): EPEVTQTPSHQVTQMGQEVILRCVPISNHLYFYWYRQILGQKVEFLVSFYNNEISEKSEIFDDQFSVERPDGSNFTLKIRSTKLEDSAMYFCASSEPGQTSEQYFGPGTRLTVT.

In this sample, this clone turned up once. V gene TRBV9 combines with J gene TRBJ2-7; 7 positions agree with TRBD2. The V gene's germline CDR1 is SGDLS and CDR2 YYNGEE. J gave up 6 bases and V 4 bases, and 10 bases lay outside the gene matches. CDR3 length equals 14 residues. The CDR3 DNA follows: TGTGCCAGCAGCTCAACCGGGGGGTTCGGCGAGCAGTACTTC. This codes for CASSSTGGFGEQYF.

This chain uses TRBV11-2 with TRBJ1-1; 9 bases fit TRBD1. The V and J ends lost 6 bases and 6 bases, in that order; junction bases with no gene match: 5. This CDR3 is 13 amino acids long. The germline V gene encodes CDR1 SGHAT and CDR2 FQNNGV. CDR3 region: CASRQTGGSEAFF. DNA for the CDR3: TGTGCCAGCAGACAAACAGGGGGCTCTGAAGCTTTCTTT.

The chain carries TRBV7-2 and TRBJ2-1, with 11 bases lining up with TRBD2. Germline V gene data show CDR1 as SGHTA and CDR2 as FQGNSA. The trim removed 5 bases at V and 7 bases at J, leaving 7 bases unmatched. The CDR3 totals 15 residues. The CDR3 sequence: CASSTLAGALNEQFF. The CDR3 nucleotides are TGTGCCAGCAGCACACTAGCGGGGGCCCTTAATGAGCAGTTCTTC.

The chain links TRBV4-1 to TRBJ2-7; 7 positions agree with TRBD1. V shed 4 bases and J 5 bases; nucleotides not matched to a gene: 8. Germline CDR1 and CDR2: MGHRA and YSYEKL. The CDR3 covers 14 residues. The CDR3 nucleotides read TGCGCCAGCAGCCCAGCCGACAGGGTTAACGAGCAGTACTTC. Protein sequence: CASSPADRVNEQYF.

This chain uses TRBV9 with TRBJ1-4; unclear D gene. Trimming removed 2 bases from V and 4 bases from J, with 9 bases in between. The germline gives CDR1 SGDLS, CDR2 YYNGEE. This CDR3 region has 14 residues. The CDR3 loop reads CASSVSNLNEKLFF. The CDR3 DNA sequence: TGTGCCAGCAGCGTCAGCAACCTTAATGAAAAACTGTTTTTT.